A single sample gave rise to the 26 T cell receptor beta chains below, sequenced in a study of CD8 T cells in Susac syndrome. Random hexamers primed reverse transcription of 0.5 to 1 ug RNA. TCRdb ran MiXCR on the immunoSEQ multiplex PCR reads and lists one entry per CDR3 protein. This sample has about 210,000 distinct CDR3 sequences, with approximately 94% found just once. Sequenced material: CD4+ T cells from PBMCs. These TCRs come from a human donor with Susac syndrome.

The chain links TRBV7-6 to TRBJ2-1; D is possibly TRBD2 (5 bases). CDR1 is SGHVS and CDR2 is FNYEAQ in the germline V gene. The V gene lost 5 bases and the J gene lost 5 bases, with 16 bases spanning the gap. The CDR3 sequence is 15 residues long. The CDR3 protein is CASSRTGIDNNEQFF. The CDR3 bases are TGTGCCAGCAGCCGAACGGGGATAGACAACAATGAGCAGTTCTTC.

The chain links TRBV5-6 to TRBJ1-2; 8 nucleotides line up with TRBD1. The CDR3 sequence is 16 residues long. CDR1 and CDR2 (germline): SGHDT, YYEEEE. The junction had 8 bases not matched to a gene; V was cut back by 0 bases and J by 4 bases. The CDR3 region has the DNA TGTGCCAGCAGCTTGGGGCGGGACAGGCGCGTCTATGGCTACACCTTC. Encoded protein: CASSLGRDRRVYGYTF.

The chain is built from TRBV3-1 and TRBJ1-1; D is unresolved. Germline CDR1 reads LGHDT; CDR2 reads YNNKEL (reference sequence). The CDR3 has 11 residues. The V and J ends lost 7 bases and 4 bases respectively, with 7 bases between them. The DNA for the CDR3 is TGTGCCAGCAAGTCTTCCACTGAAGCTTTCTTT. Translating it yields CASKSSTEAFF.

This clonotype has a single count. The CDR3 here is CASRRIQGARGNTIYF. The CDR3 DNA reads as TGTGCCAGCAGACGGATACAGGGGGCGCGGGGAAACACCATATATTTT. The chain carries TRBV2 and TRBJ1-3, with 9 bases that match TRBD1. The trim removed 6 bases at V and 4 bases at J, leaving 10 bases unmatched. The CDR3 totals 16 residues. The germline CDR1 and CDR2 sequences are SNHLY and FYNNEI.

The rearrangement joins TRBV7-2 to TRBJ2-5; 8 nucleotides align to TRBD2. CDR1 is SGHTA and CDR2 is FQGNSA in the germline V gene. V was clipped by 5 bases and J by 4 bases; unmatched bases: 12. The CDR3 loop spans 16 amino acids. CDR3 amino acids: CASSTSSGPGGETQYF. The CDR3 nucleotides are TGTGCCAGCAGCACCTCTAGCGGGCCTGGGGGAGAGACCCAGTACTTC.

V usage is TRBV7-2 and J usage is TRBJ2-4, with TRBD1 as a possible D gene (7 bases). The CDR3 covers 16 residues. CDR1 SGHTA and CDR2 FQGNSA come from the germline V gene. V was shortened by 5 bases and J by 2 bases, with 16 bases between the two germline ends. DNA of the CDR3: TGTGCCAGCAGCCAGGGGGGCAGTGTCACCAAAAACATTCAGTACTTC. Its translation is CASSQGGSVTKNIQYF.

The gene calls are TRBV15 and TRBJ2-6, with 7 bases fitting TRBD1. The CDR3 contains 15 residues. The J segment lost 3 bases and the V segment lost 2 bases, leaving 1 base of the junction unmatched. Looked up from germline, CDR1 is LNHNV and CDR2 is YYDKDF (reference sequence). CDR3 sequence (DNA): TGTGCCACCAGCAGACAGGGGGTTGGGGCCAACGTCCTGACTTTC. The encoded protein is CATSRQGVGANVLTF.

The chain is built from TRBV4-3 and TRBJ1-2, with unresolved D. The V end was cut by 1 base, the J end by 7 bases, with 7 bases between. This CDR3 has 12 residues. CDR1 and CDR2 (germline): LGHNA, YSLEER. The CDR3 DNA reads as TGCGCCAGCAGCCAAGTGGGAATTGGCTACACCTTC. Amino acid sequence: CASSQVGIGYTF.

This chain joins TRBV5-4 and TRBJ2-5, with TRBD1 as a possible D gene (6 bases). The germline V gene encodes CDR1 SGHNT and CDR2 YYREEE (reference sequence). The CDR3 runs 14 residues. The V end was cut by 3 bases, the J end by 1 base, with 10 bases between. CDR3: CASSYDRTQETQYF. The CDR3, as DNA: TGTGCCAGCAGCTACGACAGGACCCAAGAGACCCAGTACTTC.

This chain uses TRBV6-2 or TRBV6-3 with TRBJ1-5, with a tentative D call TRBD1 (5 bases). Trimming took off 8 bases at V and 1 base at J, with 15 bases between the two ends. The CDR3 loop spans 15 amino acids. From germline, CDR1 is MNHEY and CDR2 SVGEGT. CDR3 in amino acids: CASSSGGLSNQPQHF. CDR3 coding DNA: TGTGCCAGCTCCAGTGGGGGTCTCAGCAATCAGCCCCAGCATTTT.

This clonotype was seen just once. The CDR3: CASSPDDLNNSPLHF. CDR3 coding DNA: TGTGCCAGCAGCCCCGATGACCTGAATAATTCACCCCTCCACTTT. This rearrangement joins TRBV3-1 to TRBJ1-6; D is unresolved. The germline V and J ends were trimmed by 4 bases and 5 bases, with 12 bases remaining between them. CDR3 length equals 15 residues. Germline CDR1 LGHDT, CDR2 YNNKEL (reference sequence).

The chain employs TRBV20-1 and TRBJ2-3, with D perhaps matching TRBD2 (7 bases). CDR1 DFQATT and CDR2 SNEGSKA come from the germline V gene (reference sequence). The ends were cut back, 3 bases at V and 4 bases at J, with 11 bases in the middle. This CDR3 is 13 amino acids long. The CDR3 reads CSASGGPSDTQYF. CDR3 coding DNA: TGCAGTGCTAGCGGGGGGCCGTCAGATACGCAGTATTTT.

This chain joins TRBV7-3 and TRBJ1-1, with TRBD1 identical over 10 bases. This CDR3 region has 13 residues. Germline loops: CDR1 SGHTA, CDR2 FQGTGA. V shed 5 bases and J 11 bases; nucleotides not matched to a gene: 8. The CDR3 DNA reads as TGTGCCAGCAGCAGTGACAGGGGGCATCAGGCTTTCTTT. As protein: CASSSDRGHQAFF.

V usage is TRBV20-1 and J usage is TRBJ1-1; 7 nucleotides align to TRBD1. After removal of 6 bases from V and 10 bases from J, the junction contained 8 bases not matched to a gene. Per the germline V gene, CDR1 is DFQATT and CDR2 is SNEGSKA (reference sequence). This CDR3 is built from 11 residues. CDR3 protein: CSAGTAGGAFF. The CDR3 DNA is TGCAGTGCAGGGACAGCCGGTGGAGCTTTCTTT.

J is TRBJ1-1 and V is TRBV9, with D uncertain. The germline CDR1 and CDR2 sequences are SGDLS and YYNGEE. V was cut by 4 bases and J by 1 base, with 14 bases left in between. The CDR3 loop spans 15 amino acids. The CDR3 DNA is TGTGCCAGCAGCACCCACCGCGGGCCGAACACTGAAGCTTTCTTT. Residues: CASSTHRGPNTEAFF.

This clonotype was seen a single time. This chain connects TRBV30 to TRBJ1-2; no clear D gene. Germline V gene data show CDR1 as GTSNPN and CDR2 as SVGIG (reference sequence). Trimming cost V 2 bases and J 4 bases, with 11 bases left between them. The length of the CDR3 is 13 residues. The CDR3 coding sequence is TGTGCCTGGAGTCCTCGCAGCCCCTATGGCTACACCTTC. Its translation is CAWSPRSPYGYTF.

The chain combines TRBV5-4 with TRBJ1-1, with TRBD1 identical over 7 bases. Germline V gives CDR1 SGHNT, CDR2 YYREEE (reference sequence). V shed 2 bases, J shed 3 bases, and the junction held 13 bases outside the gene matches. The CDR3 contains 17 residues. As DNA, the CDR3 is TGTGCCAGCAGCTTCCCGGACAGGACAGCTGATCACACTGAAGCTTTCTTT. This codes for CASSFPDRTADHTEAFF.

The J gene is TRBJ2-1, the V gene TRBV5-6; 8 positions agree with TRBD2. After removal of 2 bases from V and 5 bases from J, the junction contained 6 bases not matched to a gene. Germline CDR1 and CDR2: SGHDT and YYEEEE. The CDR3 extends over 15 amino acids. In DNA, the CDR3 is TGTGCCAGCAGCTTTGTCAGGCGGGGGGACAATGAGCAGTTCTTC. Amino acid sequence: CASSFVRRGDNEQFF. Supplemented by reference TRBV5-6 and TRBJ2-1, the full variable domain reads DAGVTQSPTHLIKTRGQQVTLRCSPKSGHDTVSWYQQALGQGPQFIFQYYEEEERQRGNFPDRFSGHQFPNYSSELNVNALLLGDSALYLCASSFVRRGDNEQFFGPGTRLTVL.

The CDR3 here is CASSADKIQYF. CDR3 nucleotides: TGTGCCAGCAGCGCGGACAAGATTCAGTACTTC. The gene calls are TRBV7-2 and TRBJ2-4; tentatively, D is TRBD1 (5 bases). Trimming took off 5 bases at V and 10 bases at J, with 9 bases between the two ends. The CDR3 runs to 11 residues. Germline assignment: CDR1 SGHTA and CDR2 FQGNSA.

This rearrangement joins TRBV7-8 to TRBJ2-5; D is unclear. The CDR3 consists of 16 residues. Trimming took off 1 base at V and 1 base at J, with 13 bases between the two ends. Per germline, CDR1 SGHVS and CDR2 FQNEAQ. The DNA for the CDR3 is TGTGCCAGCAGCTTAGTACTTATTGGATTCCAAGAGACCCAGTACTTC. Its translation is CASSLVLIGFQETQYF.

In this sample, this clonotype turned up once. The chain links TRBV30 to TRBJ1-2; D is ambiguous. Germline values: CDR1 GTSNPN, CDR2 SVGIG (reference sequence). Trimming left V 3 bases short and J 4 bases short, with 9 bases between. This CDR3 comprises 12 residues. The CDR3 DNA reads TGTGCCTGGAGCACCGGGAGCTATGGCTACACCTTC. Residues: CAWSTGSYGYTF. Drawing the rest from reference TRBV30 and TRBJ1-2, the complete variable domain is SQTIHQWPATLVQPVGSPLSLECTVEGTSNPNLYWYRQAAGRGLQLLFYSVGIGQISSEVPQNLSASRPQDRQFILSSKKLLLSDSGFYLCAWSTGSYGYTFGSGTRLTVV.

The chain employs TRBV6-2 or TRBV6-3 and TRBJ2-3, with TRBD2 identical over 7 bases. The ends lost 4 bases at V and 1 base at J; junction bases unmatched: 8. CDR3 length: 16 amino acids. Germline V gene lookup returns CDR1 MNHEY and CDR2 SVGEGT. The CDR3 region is CASSSLSRGGTDTQYF. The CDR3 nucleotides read TGTGCCAGCAGTTCCCTATCCCGGGGGGGCACAGATACGCAGTATTTT.

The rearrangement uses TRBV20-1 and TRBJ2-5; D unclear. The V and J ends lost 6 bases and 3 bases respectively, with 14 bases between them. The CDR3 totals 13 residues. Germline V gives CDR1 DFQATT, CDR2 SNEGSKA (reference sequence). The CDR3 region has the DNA TGCAGTGCCTCGTTACCCGCAAAAGAGACCCAGTACTTC. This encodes CSASLPAKETQYF.

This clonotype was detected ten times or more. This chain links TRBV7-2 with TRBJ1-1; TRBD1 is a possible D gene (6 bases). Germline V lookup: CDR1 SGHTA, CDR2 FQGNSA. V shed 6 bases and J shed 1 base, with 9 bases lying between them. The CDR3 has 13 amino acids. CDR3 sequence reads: CASSLDRNTEAFF. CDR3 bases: TGTGCCAGCAGTCTGGACAGGAACACTGAAGCTTTCTTT.

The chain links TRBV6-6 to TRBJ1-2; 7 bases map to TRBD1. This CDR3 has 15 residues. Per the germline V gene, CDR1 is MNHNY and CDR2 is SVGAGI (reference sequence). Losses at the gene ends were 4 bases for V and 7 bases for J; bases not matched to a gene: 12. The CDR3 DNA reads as TGTGCCAGCAGTTTTCAGGGGGTCGCCATGGGTGGCTACACCTTC. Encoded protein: CASSFQGVAMGGYTF.

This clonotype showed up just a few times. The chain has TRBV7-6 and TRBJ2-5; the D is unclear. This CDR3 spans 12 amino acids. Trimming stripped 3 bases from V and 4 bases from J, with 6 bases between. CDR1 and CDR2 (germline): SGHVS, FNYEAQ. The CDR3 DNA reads TGTGCCAGCAGCTTTGGGCCAGAGACCCAGTACTTC. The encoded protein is CASSFGPETQYF.